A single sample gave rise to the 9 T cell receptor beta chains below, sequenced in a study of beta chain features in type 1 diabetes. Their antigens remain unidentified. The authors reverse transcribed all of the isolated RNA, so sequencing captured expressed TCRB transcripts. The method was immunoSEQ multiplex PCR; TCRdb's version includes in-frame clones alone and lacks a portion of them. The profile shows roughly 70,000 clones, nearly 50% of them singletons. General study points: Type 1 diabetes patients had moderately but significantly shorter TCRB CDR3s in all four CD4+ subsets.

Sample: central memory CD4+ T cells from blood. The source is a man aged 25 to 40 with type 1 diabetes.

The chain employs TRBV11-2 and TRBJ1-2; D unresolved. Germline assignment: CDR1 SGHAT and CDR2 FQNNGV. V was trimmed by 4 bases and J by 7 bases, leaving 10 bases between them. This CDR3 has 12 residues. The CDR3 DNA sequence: TGTGCCAGCAGCTCCGGACTTTTTGGCTACACCTTC. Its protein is CASSSGLFGYTF.

Here the CDR3 reads CASSPRDRGPRSTDTQYF. The DNA for the CDR3 is TGTGCCAGCAGCCCCCGGGACAGGGGGCCCCGGAGCACAGATACGCAGTATTTT. This chain uses TRBV14 with TRBJ2-3; 12 positions match TRBD1. The CDR3 consists of 18 residues. After removal of 4 bases from V and 0 bases from J, the junction contained 8 bases not matched to a gene. CDR1 and CDR2 (germline): SGHDN, FVKESK. Based on the CDR3 plus reference TRBV14 and TRBJ2-3, the full variable domain is EAGVTQFPSHSVIEKGQTVTLRCDPISGHDNLYWYRRVMGKEIKFLLHFVKESKQDESGMPNNRFLAERTGGTYSTLKVQPAELEDSGVYFCASSPRDRGPRSTDTQYFGPGTRLTVL.

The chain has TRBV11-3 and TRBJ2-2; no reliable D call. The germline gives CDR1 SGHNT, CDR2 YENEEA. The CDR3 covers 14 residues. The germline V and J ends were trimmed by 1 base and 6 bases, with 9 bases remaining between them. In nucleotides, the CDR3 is TGTGCCAGCAGCTTAGGTAGCAGCCCCGGGGAGCTGTTTTTT. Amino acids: CASSLGSSPGELFF.

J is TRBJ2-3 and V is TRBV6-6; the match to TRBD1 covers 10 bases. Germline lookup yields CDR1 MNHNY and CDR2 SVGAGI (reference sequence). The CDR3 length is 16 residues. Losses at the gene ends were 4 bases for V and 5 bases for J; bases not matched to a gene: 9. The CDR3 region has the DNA TGTGCCAGCAGTTTAGGCGGACAGGGGGGGATAGATACGCAGTATTTT. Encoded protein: CASSLGGQGGIDTQYF.

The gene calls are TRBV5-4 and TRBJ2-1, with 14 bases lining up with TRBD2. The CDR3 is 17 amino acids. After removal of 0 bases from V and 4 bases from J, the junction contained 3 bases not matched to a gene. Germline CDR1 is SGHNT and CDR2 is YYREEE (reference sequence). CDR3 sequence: CASSLAWTSGGYNEQFF. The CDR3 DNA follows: TGTGCCAGCAGCTTGGCCTGGACTAGCGGGGGGTACAATGAGCAGTTCTTC.

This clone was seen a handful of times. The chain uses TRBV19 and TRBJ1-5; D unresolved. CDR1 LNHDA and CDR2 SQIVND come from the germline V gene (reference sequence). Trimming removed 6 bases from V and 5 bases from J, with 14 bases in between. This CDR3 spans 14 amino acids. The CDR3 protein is CASRRGRFDQPQHF. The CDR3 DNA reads TGTGCCAGTAGACGAGGGAGGTTCGATCAGCCCCAGCATTTT.

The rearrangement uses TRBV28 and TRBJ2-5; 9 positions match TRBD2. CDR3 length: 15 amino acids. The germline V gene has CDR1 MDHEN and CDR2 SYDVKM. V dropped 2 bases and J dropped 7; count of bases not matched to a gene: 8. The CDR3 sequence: CASSLIWREGGTQYF. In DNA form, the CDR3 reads TGTGCCAGCAGTTTAATCTGGCGGGAGGGGGGGACCCAGTACTTC.

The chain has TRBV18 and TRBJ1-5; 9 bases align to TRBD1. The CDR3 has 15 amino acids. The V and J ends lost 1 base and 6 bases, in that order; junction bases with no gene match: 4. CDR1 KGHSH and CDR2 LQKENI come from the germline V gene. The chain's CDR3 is CASSPLQGAGQPQHF. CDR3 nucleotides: TGTGCCAGCTCACCACTACAGGGGGCGGGTCAGCCCCAGCATTTT.

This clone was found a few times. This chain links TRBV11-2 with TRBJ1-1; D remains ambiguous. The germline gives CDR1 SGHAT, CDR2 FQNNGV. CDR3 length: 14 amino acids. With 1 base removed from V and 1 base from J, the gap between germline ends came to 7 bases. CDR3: CASSLGSRNTEAFF. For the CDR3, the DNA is TGTGCCAGCAGCTTAGGGAGCAGGAACACTGAAGCTTTCTTT. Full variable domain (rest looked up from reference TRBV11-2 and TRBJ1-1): EAGVAQSPRYKIIEKRQSVAFWCNPISGHATLYWYQQILGQGPKLLIQFQNNGVVDDSQLPKDRFSAERLKGVDSTLKIQPAKLEDSAVYLCASSLGSRNTEAFFGQGTRLTVV.